This T cell receptor beta chain derives from a study of OX40 agonist ivuxolimab in advanced cancers. This clone was seen just once. The sample has other DNA sequences that encode this CDR3 too. The CDR3 sequence is 15 residues long. Germline CDR1 and CDR2: MNHEY and SVGAGI. Trimming pared 2 bases from V and 10 bases from J, leaving 17 bases between. TCRdb's table, derived via immunoSEQ multiplex PCR, lists solely in-frame clones and lacks some. Counted here are about 58,000 clones, less than 85% occurring once; the ten biggest clones make up approximately 3.1%. This TCR came from an adult with an advanced solid tumor such as melanoma, head and neck, liver or kidney cancer. The sequences come from CD4+ or CD8+ T cells sorted from blood, collected in a trial of the OX40 agonist ivuxolimab. This chain uses TRBV6-5 with TRBJ1-4; D is perhaps TRBD1 (6 bases). DNA of the CDR3: TGTGCCAGCAGTTACGTATGGGGGGCTGATGCAAAACTGTTTTTT. Translation: CASSYVWGADAKLFF.